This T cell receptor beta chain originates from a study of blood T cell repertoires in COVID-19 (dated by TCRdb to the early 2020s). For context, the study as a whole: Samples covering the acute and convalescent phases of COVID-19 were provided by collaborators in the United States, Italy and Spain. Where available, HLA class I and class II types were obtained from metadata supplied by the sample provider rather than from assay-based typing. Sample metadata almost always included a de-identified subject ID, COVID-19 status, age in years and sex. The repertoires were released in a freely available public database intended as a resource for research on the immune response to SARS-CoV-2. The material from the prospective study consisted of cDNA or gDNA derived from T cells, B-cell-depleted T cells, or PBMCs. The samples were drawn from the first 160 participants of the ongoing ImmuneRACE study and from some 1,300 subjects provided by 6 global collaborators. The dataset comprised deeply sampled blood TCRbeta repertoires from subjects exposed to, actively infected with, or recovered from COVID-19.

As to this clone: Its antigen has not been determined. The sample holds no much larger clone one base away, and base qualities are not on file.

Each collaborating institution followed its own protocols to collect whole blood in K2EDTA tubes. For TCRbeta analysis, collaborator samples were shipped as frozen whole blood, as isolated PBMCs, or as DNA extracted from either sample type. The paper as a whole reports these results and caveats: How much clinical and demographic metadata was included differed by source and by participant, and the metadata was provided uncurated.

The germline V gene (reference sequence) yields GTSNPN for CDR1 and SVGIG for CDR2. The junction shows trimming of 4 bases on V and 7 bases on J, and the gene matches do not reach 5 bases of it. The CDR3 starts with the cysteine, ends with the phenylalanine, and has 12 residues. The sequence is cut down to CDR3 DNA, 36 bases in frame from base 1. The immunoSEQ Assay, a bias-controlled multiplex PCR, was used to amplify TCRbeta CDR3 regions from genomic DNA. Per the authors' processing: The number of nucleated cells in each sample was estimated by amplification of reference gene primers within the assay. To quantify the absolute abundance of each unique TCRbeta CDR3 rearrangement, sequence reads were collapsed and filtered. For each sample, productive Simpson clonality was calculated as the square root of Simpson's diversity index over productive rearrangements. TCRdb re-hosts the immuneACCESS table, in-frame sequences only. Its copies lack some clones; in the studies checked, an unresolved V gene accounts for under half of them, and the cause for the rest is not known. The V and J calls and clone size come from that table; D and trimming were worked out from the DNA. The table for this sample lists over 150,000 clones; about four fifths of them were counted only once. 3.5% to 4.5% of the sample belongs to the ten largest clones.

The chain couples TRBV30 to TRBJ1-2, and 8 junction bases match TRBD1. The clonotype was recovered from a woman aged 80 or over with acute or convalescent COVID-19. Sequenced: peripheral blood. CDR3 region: CAWTRQGAGYTF. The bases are TGTGCCTGGACCCGTCAGGGGGCTGGCTACACCTTC.